Below, 20 T cell receptor beta chains from the same sample are listed, as sequenced in a study of human T cells and chemical hapten exposure. From the RACE reads, TCRdb called clonotypes with MiXCR, one entry per CDR3 protein. The table shows about 400,000 distinct CDR3 sequences, with more than 5% occurring only once. Time point indicated: patch test 2, 6 weeks after DPC sensitization. Treatment given: therapeutic diphenylcyclopropenone sensitization with weekly scalp DPC. The material was whole blood, obtained in connection with sensitization to the hapten diphenylcyclopropenone (DPC). These receptors were collected from a woman younger than 35 with alopecia areata. Some clones in this sample may be carry-over from other donors' samples.

This clonotype was seen many times. This rearrangement joins TRBV14 to TRBJ2-1, with D tentatively TRBD1 (6 bases). This CDR3 is built from 13 residues. V was cut by 4 bases and J by 6 bases, with 10 bases left in between. In germline, CDR1 is SGHDN, CDR2 FVKESK. The CDR3 protein is CASSPVQGNEQFF. Written as DNA, the CDR3 is TGTGCCAGCAGCCCAGTACAGGGCAATGAGCAGTTCTTC.

The chain recombines TRBV7-9 with TRBJ1-5, with D possibly matching TRBD1 (6 bases). The V gene lost 3 bases and the J gene lost 7 bases, with 25 bases spanning the gap. CDR3 size: 18 residues. Germline assignment: CDR1 SEHNR and CDR2 FQNEAQ (reference sequence). CDR3 sequence: CASSFVPTPRQADQPQHF. CDR3 DNA sequence: TGTGCCAGCAGCTTTGTTCCAACTCCAAGACAGGCTGACCAGCCCCAGCATTTT.

CDR3 protein: CASSPFGWSYEQYF. CDR3 nucleotide sequence: TGTGCCAGCAGCCCTTTCGGATGGAGCTACGAGCAGTACTTC. The chain has TRBV6-5 and TRBJ2-7; D call uncertain. V was shortened by 6 bases and J by 3 bases, with 15 bases between the two germline ends. Per the germline V gene, CDR1 is MNHEY and CDR2 is SVGAGI. The CDR3 length is 14 residues.

This clonotype showed up many times. The chain carries TRBV9 and TRBJ2-5; 14 bases match TRBD2. V was pared by 4 bases and J by 6 bases, with 8 bases of the junction left unmatched. Germline values: CDR1 SGDLS, CDR2 YYNGEE. This CDR3 comprises 16 residues. CDR3 DNA: TGTGCCAGCAGCTCAATGACTAGCGGGGGGGCGAAGACCCAGTACTTC. The encoded protein is CASSSMTSGGAKTQYF.

A few counts support this clonotype. The rearrangement links TRBV7-2 to TRBJ1-4; 7 bases are shared with TRBD1. Per germline, CDR1 SGHTA and CDR2 FQGNSA. Trimming removed 5 bases from V and 7 bases from J; junction bases left unmatched: 10. The CDR3 loop spans 15 amino acids. The CDR3 sequence: CASSERQGGGEKLFF. The DNA for the CDR3 is TGTGCCAGCAGCGAGCGACAGGGAGGGGGTGAAAAACTGTTTTTT.

J is TRBJ2-7 and V is TRBV28; 9 nucleotides line up with TRBD1. V lost 6 bases and J lost 4; bases outside the gene matches: 10. CDR1 and CDR2 from the germline V gene are MDHEN and SYDVKM. This CDR3 has 15 amino acids. The CDR3 is CASRPGTGIGYEQYF. The CDR3 nucleotides are TGTGCCAGCAGACCCGGGACAGGGATAGGGTACGAGCAGTACTTC.

The genes are TRBV7-8 and TRBJ2-3, with 7 bases aligning to TRBD1. In germline, CDR1 is SGHVS, CDR2 FQNEAQ. This CDR3 spans 18 amino acids. Trimming at V came to 5 bases and at J to 0 bases, leaving 14 bases not matched to a gene. The chain's CDR3 is CASSHRSTGDPSTDTQYF. CDR3 nucleotides: TGTGCCAGCAGCCACCGATCCACAGGGGACCCCAGCACAGATACGCAGTATTTT.

This clonotype was seen a handful of times. The chain recombines TRBV12-3 or TRBV12-4 with TRBJ1-1; the D is unclear. CDR3 length: 12 residues. V was clipped by 8 bases and J by 1 base, with 8 bases between them. CDR3 sequence reads: CASRYENTEAFF. The CDR3 DNA reads as TGTGCCAGCCGCTACGAGAACACTGAAGCTTTCTTT.

The rearrangement joins TRBV5-6 to TRBJ1-5; 7 bases match TRBD1. V trimming: 4 bases; J trimming: 1 base; junction bases outside the gene matches: 8. The CDR3 totals 16 residues. Germline V CDR1 and CDR2: SGHDT, YYEEEE. Written as DNA, the CDR3 is TGTGCCAGCAGCATGACGACAGGGTCAAGCAATCAGCCCCAGCATTTT. It is translated as CASSMTTGSSNQPQHF.

The genes are TRBV4-2 and TRBJ1-1; D unclear. Trimming stripped 0 bases from V and 0 bases from J, with 8 bases between. The CDR3 totals 15 residues. The germline gives CDR1 LGHNA, CDR2 YNFKEQ. CDR3 nucleotides: TGTGCCAGCAGCCAAGAACTGAACATGAACACTGAAGCTTTCTTT. Protein sequence: CASSQELNMNTEAFF.

This clonotype appeared many times. This chain joins TRBV7-2 and TRBJ2-7; D may be TRBD2 (7 bases). Trimming removed 0 bases from V and 5 bases from J, with 11 bases in between. The CDR3 totals 14 residues. Germline V gene data show CDR1 as SGHTA and CDR2 as FQGNSA. CDR3 nucleotide sequence: TGTGCCAGCAGCTTAGCGGGGGGGCGGCACGAGCAGTACTTC. Its translation: CASSLAGGRHEQYF.

V gene TRBV7-9 combines with J gene TRBJ1-6; D gene ambiguous. The CDR3 has 15 amino acids. Per the germline V gene, CDR1 is SEHNR and CDR2 is FQNEAQ (reference sequence). The V and J ends lost 1 base and 2 bases respectively, with 6 bases between them. The CDR3 loop is CASSLDGAYNSPLHF. The CDR3, as DNA: TGTGCCAGCAGCTTAGACGGAGCCTATAATTCACCCCTCCACTTT.

Here the CDR3 reads CASRRTPTSGTDTQYF. CDR3 DNA: TGTGCCAGCAGACGGACCCCCACTTCCGGCACAGATACGCAGTATTTT. The rearrangement uses TRBV3-1 and TRBJ2-3, with D hard to call. The germline V and J ends were trimmed by 6 bases and 1 base, with 17 bases remaining between them. The CDR3 has 16 amino acids. CDR1 LGHDT and CDR2 YNNKEL come from the germline V gene (reference sequence).

This clonotype has more than one count but fewer than ten. This chain links TRBV29-1 with TRBJ1-2, with 11 bases lining up with TRBD1. V lost 1 base and J lost 5; bases outside the gene matches: 3. The CDR3 totals 14 residues. The germline V gene encodes CDR1 SQVTM and CDR2 ANQGSEA. As DNA, the CDR3 is TGCAGCGTTGAAGGGGACAGGGGGAATTATGGCTACACCTTC. This translates into CSVEGDRGNYGYTF.

Ten or more counts support this clonotype. The chain recombines TRBV6-5 with TRBJ2-3; D not certain. Per germline, CDR1 MNHEY and CDR2 SVGAGI. The CDR3 has 13 residues. Trimming removed 6 bases at V and 4 bases at J, with 11 bases between. The CDR3 DNA sequence: TGTGCCAGCAGCCCGCTAAGAGCAGATACGCAGTATTTT. This translates into CASSPLRADTQYF.

Many counts were recorded for this clonotype. This chain connects TRBV12-3 or TRBV12-4 to TRBJ2-3; TRBD2 is a possible D gene (5 bases). This CDR3 contains 15 residues. Trimming removed 6 bases from V and 3 bases from J, with 16 bases in between. The CDR3 nucleotides are TGTGCCAGCAGCCGAAATAGCGTTTGGACAGATACGCAGTATTTT. Protein sequence: CASSRNSVWTDTQYF.

This clonotype was seen many times. The chain combines TRBV6-6 with TRBJ1-4; no firm D call. Germline V lookup: CDR1 MNHNY, CDR2 SVGAGI (reference sequence). There are 12 residues in the CDR3. V lost 6 bases, J lost 5 bases, and 7 bases lay in between. The CDR3 loop reads CASSDLNEKLFF. The DNA for the CDR3 is TGTGCCAGCAGCGATCTAAATGAAAAACTGTTTTTT.

Worth noting for this clonotype: A much larger clone differs by one base, so this may be a read error. The chain joins TRBV24-1 to TRBJ2-1; TRBD1 is a possible D gene (6 bases). Germline CDR1 reads KGHDR; CDR2 reads SFDVKD. The CDR3 extends over 15 amino acids. V was pared by 3 bases and J by 8 bases, with 16 bases between. In nucleotides, the CDR3 is TGTGCCACCAGTGATCATAGCGTGGGGGCGGATGAGCAGTTCTTC. Protein sequence: CATSDHSVGADEQFF.

The chain is built from TRBV7-2 and TRBJ1-5, with unresolved D. CDR1 is SGHTA and CDR2 is FQGNSA in the germline V gene. With 4 bases removed from V and 3 bases from J, the gap between germline ends came to 13 bases. This CDR3 is 15 amino acids long. This CDR3 is CASSSHGTTNQPQHF. The DNA of the CDR3 is TGTGCCAGCAGCTCCCACGGCACTACCAATCAGCCCCAGCATTTT.

This clonotype was detected only a few times. The J gene is TRBJ1-3, the V gene TRBV7-8, with D unresolved. The CDR3 runs 16 residues. V lost 2 bases and J lost 0, with 11 bases in between. CDR1 is SGHVS, CDR2 FQNEAQ, per germline. The CDR3: CASSLMGSLSGNTIYF. Written as DNA, the CDR3 is TGTGCCAGCAGCTTAATGGGGAGCCTCTCTGGAAACACCATATATTTT. The variable domain in full, with the rest retrieved from reference TRBV7-8 and TRBJ1-3, is GAGVSQSPRYKVAKRGQDVALRCDPISGHVSLFWYQQALGQGPEFLTYFQNEAQLDKSGLPSDRFFAERPEGSVSTLKIQRTQQEDSAVYLCASSLMGSLSGNTIYFGEGSWLTVV.